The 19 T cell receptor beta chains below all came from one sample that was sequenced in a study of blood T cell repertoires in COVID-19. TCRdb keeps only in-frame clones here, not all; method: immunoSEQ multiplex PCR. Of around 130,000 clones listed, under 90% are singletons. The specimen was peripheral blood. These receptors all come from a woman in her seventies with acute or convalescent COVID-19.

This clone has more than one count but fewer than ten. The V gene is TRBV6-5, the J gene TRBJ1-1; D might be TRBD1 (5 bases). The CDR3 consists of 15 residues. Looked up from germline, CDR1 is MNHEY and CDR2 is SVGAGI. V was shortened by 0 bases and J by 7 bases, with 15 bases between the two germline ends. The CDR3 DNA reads TGTGCCAGCAGTTACTCGACAGTCGGTGTTAATGAAGCTTTCTTT. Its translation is CASSYSTVGVNEAFF.

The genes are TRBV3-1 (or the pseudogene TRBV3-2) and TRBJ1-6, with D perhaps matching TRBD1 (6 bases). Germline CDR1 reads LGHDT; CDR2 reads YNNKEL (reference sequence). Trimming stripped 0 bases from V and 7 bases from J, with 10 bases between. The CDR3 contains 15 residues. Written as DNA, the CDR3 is TGTGCCAGCAGCCAAGATCGAGGGGGAAATTCACCCCTCCACTTT. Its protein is CASSQDRGGNSPLHF.

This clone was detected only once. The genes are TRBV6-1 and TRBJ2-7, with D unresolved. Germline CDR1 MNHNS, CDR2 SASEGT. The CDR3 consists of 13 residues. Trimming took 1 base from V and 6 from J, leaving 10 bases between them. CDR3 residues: CASSEGAGLEQYV. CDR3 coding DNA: TGTGCCAGCAGTGAAGGGGCTGGCCTCGAGCAGTACGTC.

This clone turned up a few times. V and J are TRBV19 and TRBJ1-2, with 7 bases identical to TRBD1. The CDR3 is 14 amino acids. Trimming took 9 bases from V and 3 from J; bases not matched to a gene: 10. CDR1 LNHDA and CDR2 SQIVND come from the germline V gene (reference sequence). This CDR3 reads CASQYRGVDYGYTF. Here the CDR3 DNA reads TGTGCCAGCCAATACAGGGGTGTGGACTATGGCTACACCTTC.

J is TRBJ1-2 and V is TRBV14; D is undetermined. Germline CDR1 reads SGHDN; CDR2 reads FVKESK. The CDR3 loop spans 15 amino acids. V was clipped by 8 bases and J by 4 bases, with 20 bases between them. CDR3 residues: CASAGPGSGGYGYTF. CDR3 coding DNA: TGTGCCAGCGCGGGTCCGGGGTCCGGTGGCTATGGCTACACCTTC.

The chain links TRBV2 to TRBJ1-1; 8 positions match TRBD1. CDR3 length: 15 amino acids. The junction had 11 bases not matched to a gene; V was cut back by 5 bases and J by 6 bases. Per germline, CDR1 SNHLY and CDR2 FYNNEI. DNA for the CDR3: TGTGCCAGCAGTCTCCGGACAGGGTATGCTTCTGAAGCTTTCTTT. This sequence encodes CASSLRTGYASEAFF. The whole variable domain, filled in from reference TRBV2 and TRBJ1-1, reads EPEVTQTPSHQVTQMGQEVILRCVPISNHLYFYWYRQILGQKVEFLVSFYNNEISEKSEIFDDQFSVERPDGSNFTLKIRSTKLEDSAMYFCASSLRTGYASEAFFGQGTRLTVV.

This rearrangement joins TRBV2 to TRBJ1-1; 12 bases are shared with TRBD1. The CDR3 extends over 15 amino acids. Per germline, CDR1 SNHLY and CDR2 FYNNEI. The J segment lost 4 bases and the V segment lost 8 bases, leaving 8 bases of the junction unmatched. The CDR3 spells CASSGQGASVTEAFF. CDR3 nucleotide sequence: TGTGCCAGCTCGGGACAGGGGGCAAGTGTCACTGAAGCTTTCTTT.

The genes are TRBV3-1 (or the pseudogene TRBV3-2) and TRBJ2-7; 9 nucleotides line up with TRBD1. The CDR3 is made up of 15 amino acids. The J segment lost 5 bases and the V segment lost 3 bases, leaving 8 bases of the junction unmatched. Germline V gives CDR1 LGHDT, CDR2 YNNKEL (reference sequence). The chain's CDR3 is CASSHAGDRAHEQYF. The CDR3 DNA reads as TGTGCCAGCAGCCACGCGGGGGACAGGGCCCACGAGCAGTACTTC.

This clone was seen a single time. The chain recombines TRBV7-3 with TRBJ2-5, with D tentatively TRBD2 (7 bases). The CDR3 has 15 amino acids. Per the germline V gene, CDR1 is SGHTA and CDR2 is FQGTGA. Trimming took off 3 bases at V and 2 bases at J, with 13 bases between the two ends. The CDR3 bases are TGTGCCAGCAGCTTGTTGGGGGGGCTTCAAGAGACCCAGTACTTC. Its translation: CASSLLGGLQETQYF.

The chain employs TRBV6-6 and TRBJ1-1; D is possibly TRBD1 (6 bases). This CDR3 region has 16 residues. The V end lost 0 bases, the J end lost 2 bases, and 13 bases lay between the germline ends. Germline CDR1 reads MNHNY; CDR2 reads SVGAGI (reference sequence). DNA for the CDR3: TGTGCCAGCAGTTACTCGCCCAGGGGAGCAAACACTGAAGCTTTCTTT. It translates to CASSYSPRGANTEAFF.

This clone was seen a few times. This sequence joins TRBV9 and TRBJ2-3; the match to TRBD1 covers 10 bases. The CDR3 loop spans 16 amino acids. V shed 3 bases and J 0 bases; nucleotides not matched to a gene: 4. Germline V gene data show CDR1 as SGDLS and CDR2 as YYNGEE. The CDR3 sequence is CASSERQGASTDTQYF. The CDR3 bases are TGTGCCAGCAGCGAGCGACAGGGGGCGAGCACAGATACGCAGTATTTT. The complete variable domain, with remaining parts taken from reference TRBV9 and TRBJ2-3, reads DSGVTQTPKHLITATGQRVTLRCSPRSGDLSVYWYQQSLDQGLQFLIQYYNGEERAKGNILERFSAQQFPDLHSELNLSSLELGDSALYFCASSERQGASTDTQYFGPGTRLTVL.

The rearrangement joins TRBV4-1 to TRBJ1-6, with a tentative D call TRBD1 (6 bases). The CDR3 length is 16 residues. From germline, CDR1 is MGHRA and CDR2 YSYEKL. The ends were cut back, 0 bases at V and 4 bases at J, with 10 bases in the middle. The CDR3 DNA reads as TGCGCCAGCAGCCAAGAGGGACACACTTATAATTCACCCCTCCACTTT. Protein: CASSQEGHTYNSPLHF.

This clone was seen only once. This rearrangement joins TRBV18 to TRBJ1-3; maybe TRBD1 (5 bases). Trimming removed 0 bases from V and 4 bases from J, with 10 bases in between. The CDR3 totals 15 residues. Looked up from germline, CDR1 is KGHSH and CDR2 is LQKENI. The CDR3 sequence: CASSPPNGAGNTIYF. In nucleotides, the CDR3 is TGTGCCAGCTCACCACCGAATGGGGCCGGAAACACCATATATTTT. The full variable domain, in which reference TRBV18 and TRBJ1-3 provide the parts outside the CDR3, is NAGVMQNPRHLVRRRGQEARLRCSPMKGHSHVYWYRQLPEEGLKFMVYLQKENIIDESGMPKERFSAEFPKEGPSILRIQQVVRGDSAAYFCASSPPNGAGNTIYFGEGSWLTVV.

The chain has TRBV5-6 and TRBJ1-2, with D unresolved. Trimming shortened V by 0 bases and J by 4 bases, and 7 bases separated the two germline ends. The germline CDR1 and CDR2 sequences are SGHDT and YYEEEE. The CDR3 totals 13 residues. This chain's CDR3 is CASSLGQFYGYTF. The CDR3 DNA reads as TGTGCCAGCAGCTTGGGCCAGTTCTATGGCTACACCTTC.

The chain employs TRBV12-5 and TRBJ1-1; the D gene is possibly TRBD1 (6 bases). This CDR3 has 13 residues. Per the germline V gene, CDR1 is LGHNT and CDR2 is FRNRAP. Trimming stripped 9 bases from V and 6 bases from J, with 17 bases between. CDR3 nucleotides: TGTGCTAGCTATCGAGGGGGGGGTGCTGAAGCTTTCTTT. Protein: CASYRGGGAEAFF.

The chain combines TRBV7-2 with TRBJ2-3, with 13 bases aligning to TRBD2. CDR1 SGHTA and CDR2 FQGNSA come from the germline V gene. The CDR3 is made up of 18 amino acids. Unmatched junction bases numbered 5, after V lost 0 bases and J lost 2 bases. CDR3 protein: CASSLAGLAGVNTDTQYF. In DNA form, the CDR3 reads TGTGCCAGCAGCTTAGCAGGACTAGCGGGGGTTAACACAGATACGCAGTATTTT.

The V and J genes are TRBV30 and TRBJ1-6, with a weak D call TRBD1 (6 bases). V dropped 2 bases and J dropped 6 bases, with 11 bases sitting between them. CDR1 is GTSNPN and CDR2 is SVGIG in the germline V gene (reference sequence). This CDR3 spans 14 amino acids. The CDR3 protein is CAWSLRGGNSPLHF. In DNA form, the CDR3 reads TGTGCCTGGAGTTTAAGGGGGGGTAATTCACCCCTCCACTTT.

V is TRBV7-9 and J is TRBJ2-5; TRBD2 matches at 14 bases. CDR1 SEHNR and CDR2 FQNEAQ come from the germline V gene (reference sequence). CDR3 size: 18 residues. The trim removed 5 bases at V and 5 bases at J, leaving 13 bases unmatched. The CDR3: CASSPGTSGGPGLETQYF. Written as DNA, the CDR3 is TGTGCCAGCAGCCCGGGGACTAGCGGGGGCCCTGGTTTGGAGACCCAGTACTTC.

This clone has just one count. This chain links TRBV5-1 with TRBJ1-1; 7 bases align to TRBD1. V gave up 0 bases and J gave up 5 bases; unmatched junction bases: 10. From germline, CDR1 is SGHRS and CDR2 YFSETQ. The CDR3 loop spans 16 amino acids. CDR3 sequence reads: CASSLAGQLPRTEAFF. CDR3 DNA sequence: TGCGCCAGCAGCTTGGCGGGACAGCTACCAAGGACTGAAGCTTTCTTT.